This T cell receptor (beta chain) was retrieved from a study of beta chain features in type 1 diabetes. Findings and limits, study-wide: Patients with type 1 diabetes showed fewer VDJ junction insertions and more deletions. Reads derived from cDNA could over-represent cells showing high TCR expression.

It was one heparinised blood draw, averaging about 116 mL, that each donor gave. Isolation of CD4+ naive, central memory, regulatory and stem cell-like memory cells was achieved by sorting via CD45RO/CCR7/CD25/CD127/CD95/CD27. Concerning this clone itself: Its antigen is undetermined.

cDNA synthesis used the whole RNA isolate, giving expressed TCRB sequences. Measured with immunoSEQ multiplex PCR; TCRdb has only the in-frame clones, and not every one. This sample yields about 900,000 clones, of which about a sixth are seen a single time; 0.02% to 0.03% belongs to the top ten. With V trimmed by 5 bases and J by 9 bases, 3 bases remained unmatched. The CDR3 totals 12 residues. CDR1 is MNHEY and CDR2 is SVGAGI in the germline V gene. Sequenced material: naive CD4+ T cells from blood. This clonotype was sampled from a woman aged 18-29 years in good health. The chain joins TRBV6-5 to TRBJ1-5; 8 bases match TRBD1. The CDR3: CASSRDRRPQHF. Here the CDR3 DNA reads TGTGCCAGCAGTCGGGACAGGCGGCCCCAGCATTTT.